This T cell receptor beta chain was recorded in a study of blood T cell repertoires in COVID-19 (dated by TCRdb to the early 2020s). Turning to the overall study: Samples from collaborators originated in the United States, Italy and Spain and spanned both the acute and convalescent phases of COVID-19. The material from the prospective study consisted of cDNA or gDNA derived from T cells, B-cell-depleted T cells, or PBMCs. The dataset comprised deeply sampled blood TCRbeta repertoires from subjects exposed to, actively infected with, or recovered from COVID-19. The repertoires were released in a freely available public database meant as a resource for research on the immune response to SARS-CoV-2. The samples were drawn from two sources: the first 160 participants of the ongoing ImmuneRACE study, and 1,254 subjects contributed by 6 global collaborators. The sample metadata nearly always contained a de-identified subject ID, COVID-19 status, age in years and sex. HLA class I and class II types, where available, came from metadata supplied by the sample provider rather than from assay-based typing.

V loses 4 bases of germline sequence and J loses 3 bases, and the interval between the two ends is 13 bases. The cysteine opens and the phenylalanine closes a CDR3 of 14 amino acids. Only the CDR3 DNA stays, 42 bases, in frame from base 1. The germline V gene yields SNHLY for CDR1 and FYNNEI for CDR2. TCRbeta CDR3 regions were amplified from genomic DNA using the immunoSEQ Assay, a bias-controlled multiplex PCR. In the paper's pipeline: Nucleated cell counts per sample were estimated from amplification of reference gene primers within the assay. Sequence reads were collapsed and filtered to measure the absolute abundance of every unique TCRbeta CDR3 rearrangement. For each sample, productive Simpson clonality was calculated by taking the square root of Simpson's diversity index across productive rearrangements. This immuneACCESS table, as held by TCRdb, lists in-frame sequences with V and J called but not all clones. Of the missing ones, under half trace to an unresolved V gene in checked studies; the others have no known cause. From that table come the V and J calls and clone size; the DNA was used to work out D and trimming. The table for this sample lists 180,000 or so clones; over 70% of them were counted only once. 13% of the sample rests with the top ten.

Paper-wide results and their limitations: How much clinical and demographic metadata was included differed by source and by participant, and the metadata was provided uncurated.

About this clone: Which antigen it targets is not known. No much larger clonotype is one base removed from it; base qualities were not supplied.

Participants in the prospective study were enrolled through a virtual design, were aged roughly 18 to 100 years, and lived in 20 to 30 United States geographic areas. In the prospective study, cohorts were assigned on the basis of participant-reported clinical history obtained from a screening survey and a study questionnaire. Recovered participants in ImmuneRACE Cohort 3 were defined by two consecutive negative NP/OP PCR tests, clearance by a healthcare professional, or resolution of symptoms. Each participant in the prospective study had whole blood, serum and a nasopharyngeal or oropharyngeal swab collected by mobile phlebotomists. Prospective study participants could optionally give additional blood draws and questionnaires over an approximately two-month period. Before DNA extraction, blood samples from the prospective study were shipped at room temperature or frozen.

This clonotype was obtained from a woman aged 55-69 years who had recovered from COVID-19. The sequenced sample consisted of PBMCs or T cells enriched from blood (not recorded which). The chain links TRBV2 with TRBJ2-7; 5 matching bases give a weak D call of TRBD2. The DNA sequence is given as TGTGCCAGCAGTGGCCGGCTAGCTAACTACGAGCAGTACTTC. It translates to CASSGRLANYEQYF. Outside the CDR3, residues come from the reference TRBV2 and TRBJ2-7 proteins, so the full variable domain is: EPEVTQTPSHQVTQMGQEVILRCVPISNHLYFYWYRQILGQKVEFLVSFYNNEISEKSEIFDDQFSVERPDGSNFTLKIRSTKLEDSAMYFCASSGRLANYEQYFGPGTRLTVT.